This record looks at one T cell receptor (beta chain) sequence and its context. Antigen specificity is unknown. The CDR3 totals 15 residues. Trimming took 5 bases from V and 6 from J; bases not matched to a gene: 6. Germline CDR1 MNHEY, CDR2 SMNVEV (reference sequence). This sample was included in a study of Ad26.COV2.S vaccination and SARS-CoV-2 variants. Study outcomes and limitations: Placebo recipients showed lower spike-specific TCR breadth than vaccinees. A substantial breadth of spike-specific CD8+ and CD4+ T cell responses after vaccination has been reported. Vaccine and placebo groups showed comparable non-spike TCR breadth. The analyses of TCR breadth and depth may have understated the size of total T cell responses.

Assay used: immunoSEQ multiplex PCR; TCRdb lists only in-frame clones, some missing. The sample gives some 190,000 clones, roughly 85% of which show up once; around 6.1% is in the top ten. This TCR derives from a human donor who had recovered from COVID-19. V and J are TRBV27 and TRBJ1-5; 11 positions match TRBD1. The sequences come from peripheral blood, collected after recovery from COVID-19. This CDR3 is CASSAGQGGGQPQHF. In DNA form, the CDR3 reads TGTGCCAGCAGTGCGGGACAGGGGGGGGGTCAGCCCCAGCATTTT.